What follows are 30 T cell receptor beta chains derived from one specimen sequenced in a study of T-cell reconstitution after alpha-beta-depleted transplantation in children. For TCRbeta, the library was prepared with unique molecular identifiers. TCRdb passed the PCR reads through MiXCR, listing each CDR3 protein once. The sample consists of roughly 200,000 distinct CDR3 sequences, 7% to 9% of them appearing once. The sequencing here drew on PBMCs, mostly from graft donor cells, taken 360 days after TCRalphabeta/CD19-depleted stem cell transplant. These receptors came from a male patient aged 2-10 years who had a stem cell transplant for acute myeloid leukemia, so the T cells may come from the graft donor.

This clonotype was picked up many times. The rearrangement joins TRBV29-1 to TRBJ1-1, with D hard to call. Germline V CDR1 and CDR2: SQVTM, ANQGSEA. V lost 6 bases to trimming and J lost 2 bases, with 10 bases between them. There are 12 residues in the CDR3. CDR3 amino acids: CSVRTGNTEAFF. The CDR3, as DNA: TGCAGCGTCAGGACGGGAAACACTGAAGCTTTCTTT.

In this sample, this clonotype turned up many times. This rearrangement joins TRBV6-5 to TRBJ1-2; D possibly corresponds to TRBD1 (6 bases). Trimming removed 6 bases at V and 7 bases at J, with 21 bases between. Germline V gene lookup returns CDR1 MNHEY and CDR2 SVGAGI. This CDR3 is built from 15 residues. This CDR3 reads CASRGRPDRGGGYTF. In nucleotides, the CDR3 is TGTGCCAGCAGGGGCCGACCCGACCGAGGGGGTGGCTACACCTTC.

There are many counts of this clonotype. The CDR3 DNA is TGTGCCAGCAGCTTAGCCCGGACAGATACGCAGTATTTT. Translating it yields CASSLARTDTQYF. This chain links TRBV7-9 with TRBJ2-3; D gene uncertain. Per germline, CDR1 SEHNR and CDR2 FQNEAQ (reference sequence). CDR3 length: 13 residues. V gave up 0 bases and J gave up 3 bases, with 4 bases separating them.

The chain carries TRBV6-5 and TRBJ2-3, with D perhaps being TRBD1 or TRBD2 (5 bases each). Germline values: CDR1 MNHEY, CDR2 SVGAGI. V dropped 10 bases and J dropped 8 bases, with 13 bases sitting between them. The CDR3 contains 11 residues. The CDR3 loop is CATTGGATQYF. In DNA form, the CDR3 reads TGTGCCACCACTGGGGGAGCTACGCAGTATTTT.

This clonotype was found many times. This chain connects TRBV5-1 to TRBJ2-7, with 7 nucleotides matching TRBD1. V was clipped by 0 bases and J by 0 bases; unmatched bases: 12. Germline-derived CDR1 and CDR2 are SGHRS and YFSETQ. This CDR3 spans 18 amino acids. This chain's CDR3 is CASSLETGHTVISYEQYV. In DNA form, the CDR3 reads TGCGCCAGCAGCTTGGAGACAGGGCATACGGTTATCTCCTACGAGCAGTACGTC.

CDR3: CSERVTDGTDTQYF. CDR3 DNA sequence: TGCAGCGAGCGTGTCACAGACGGAACAGATACGCAGTATTTT. The chain is built from TRBV20-1 and TRBJ2-3, with D uncertain. The CDR3 sequence is 14 residues long. Germline V gives CDR1 DFQATT, CDR2 SNEGSKA (reference sequence).

The chain uses TRBV20-1 and TRBJ2-3; 10 bases are a match to TRBD2. After removal of 5 bases from V and 5 bases from J, the junction contained 7 bases not matched to a gene. This CDR3 comprises 14 residues. Germline CDR1 reads DFQATT; CDR2 reads SNEGSKA (reference sequence). The CDR3 DNA reads TGCAGTGCTGCCCCAGCTAGCGGGGGAGATACGCAGTATTTT. Its translation is CSAAPASGGDTQYF.

In its sample, this clonotype was seen a few times. This chain connects TRBV5-8 to TRBJ2-6; 9 bases map to TRBD1. The V gene end was trimmed by 4 bases and the J gene end by 3 bases; junction bases not matched to a gene: 5. The CDR3 runs to 16 residues. Looked up from germline, CDR1 is SGHTS and CDR2 is YDEGEE. CDR3 protein: CASSRGQGGGANVLTF. CDR3 nucleotides: TGTGCCAGCAGCCGGGGACAGGGCGGTGGGGCCAACGTCCTGACTTTC.

This rearrangement joins TRBV12-3 or TRBV12-4 to TRBJ2-2, with 7 nucleotides matching TRBD1. V gave up 6 bases and J gave up 6 bases; unmatched junction bases: 4. This CDR3 has 13 residues. CDR3 sequence: CASRSTGAGELFF. CDR3 nucleotides: TGTGCCAGCAGGTCCACAGGGGCCGGGGAGCTGTTTTTT.

V is TRBV4-3 and J is TRBJ2-2; 7 bases agree with TRBD2. The CDR3 extends over 17 amino acids. V shed 0 bases, J shed 6 bases, and the junction held 10 bases outside the gene matches. Germline V CDR1 and CDR2: LGHNA, YSLEER. The CDR3 nucleotides read TGCGCCAGCAGCCAAGATCCTCGCGGGAGTACGTCCGGGGAGCTGTTTTTT. Translated: CASSQDPRGSTSGELFF.

V is TRBV4-3 and J is TRBJ2-7; 7 bases map to TRBD2. CDR3 size: 16 residues. CDR1 is LGHNA, CDR2 YSLEER, per germline. Trimming cost V 0 bases and J 3 bases; bases outside gene matches: 8. This chain's CDR3 is CASSQDWASGFYEQYF. The DNA for the CDR3 is TGCGCCAGCAGCCAAGATTGGGCTAGCGGATTCTACGAGCAGTACTTC.

This clonotype was counted only a few times. The chain recombines TRBV6-5 with TRBJ2-2; TRBD2 agrees at 7 bases. The CDR3 loop spans 16 amino acids. V was pared by 3 bases and J by 6 bases, with 10 bases of the junction left unmatched. CDR1 and CDR2 from the germline V gene are MNHEY and SVGAGI. CDR3 nucleotides: TGTGCCAGCAGTTATAACGGCGGGGGAATCCCCGGGGAGCTGTTTTTT. It specifies CASSYNGGGIPGELFF.

The V gene is TRBV14, the J gene TRBJ1-6; D is undetermined. The V and J ends lost 5 bases and 10 bases respectively, with 15 bases between them. CDR3 length equals 14 residues. Per germline, CDR1 SGHDN and CDR2 FVKESK. This chain's CDR3 is CASSVTRPGSPLHF. CDR3 bases: TGTGCCAGCAGCGTGACAAGGCCCGGATCACCCCTCCACTTT.

This clonotype turned up a few times. This rearrangement joins TRBV6-5 to TRBJ1-2; D remains unclear. The length of the CDR3 is 15 residues. Germline V lookup: CDR1 MNHEY, CDR2 SVGAGI. V gave up 0 bases and J gave up 2 bases, with 10 bases separating them. The CDR3 region is CASSYSGGLNYGYTF. The DNA of the CDR3 is TGTGCCAGCAGTTACTCGGGCGGATTAAACTATGGCTACACCTTC.

This clonotype was found a few times. The J gene is TRBJ2-5, the V gene TRBV6-5; TRBD2 is a possible D gene (5 bases). The CDR3 is 14 residues long. The V end was cut by 0 bases, the J end by 4 bases, with 9 bases between. Germline V gives CDR1 MNHEY, CDR2 SVGAGI. CDR3 sequence (DNA): TGTGCCAGCAGTTACTCGCGACGGGGAGAGACCCAGTACTTC. This encodes CASSYSRRGETQYF.

Of note for this clonotype: A much larger clone lies one base from this, so it may be a read error. The chain is built from TRBV10-3 and TRBJ1-1; D is unresolved. Trimming shortened V by 5 bases and J by 0 bases, and 10 bases separated the two germline ends. Germline loops: CDR1 ENHRY, CDR2 SYGVKD. There are 14 residues in the CDR3. CDR3: CAISLWRMNTEAFF. Here the CDR3 DNA reads TGTGCCATCAGTTTATGGAGAATGAACACTGAAGCTTTCTTT.

This chain connects TRBV3-1 to TRBJ2-4; 15 bases align to TRBD2. Germline V CDR1 and CDR2: LGHDT, YNNKEL (reference sequence). V lost 4 bases and J lost 1; bases outside the gene matches: 8. The CDR3 runs to 19 residues. CDR3 region: CASSLPGLAGGVAKNIQYF. CDR3 coding DNA: TGTGCCAGCAGCCTGCCGGGACTAGCGGGAGGCGTTGCCAAAAACATTCAGTACTTC. Filled out from reference TRBV3-1 and TRBJ2-4, the complete variable domain reads DTAVSQTPKYLVTQMGNDKSIKCEQNLGHDTMYWYKQDSKKFLKIMFSYNNKELIINETVPNRFSPKSPDKAHLNLHINSLELGDSAVYFCASSLPGLAGGVAKNIQYFGAGTRLSVL.

Only a few counts were recorded for this clonotype. The chain employs TRBV19 and TRBJ2-4; TRBD2 might be the D (5 bases). The CDR3 sequence is 13 residues long. V shed 7 bases and J shed 1 base, with 8 bases lying between them. Per germline, CDR1 LNHDA and CDR2 SQIVND (reference sequence). The CDR3 spells CASNRGAKNIQYF. The CDR3 bases are TGTGCCAGTAACCGCGGGGCCAAAAACATTCAGTACTTC.

The rearrangement links TRBV12-3 or TRBV12-4 to TRBJ2-3, with a tentative D call TRBD2 (5 bases). With 0 bases removed from V and 4 bases from J, the gap between germline ends came to 17 bases. There are 17 residues in the CDR3. The DNA of the CDR3 is TGTGCCAGCAGTTTAGCGGTGTCTAGCTGGCTCGCAGATACGCAGTATTTT. Its protein is CASSLAVSSWLADTQYF.

CDR3 nucleotides: TGCGCCAGCAGCTTGGCCAAGGGGGGCTTCGGCACAGATACGCAGTATTTT. As protein: CASSLAKGGFGTDTQYF. V is TRBV5-1 and J is TRBJ2-3, with D possibly being TRBD1 or TRBD2 (6 bases each). This CDR3 contains 17 residues. Germline V gives CDR1 SGHRS, CDR2 YFSETQ. Trimming took 0 bases from V and 1 from J, leaving 15 bases between them.

This clonotype was seen a few times. This chain connects TRBV9 to TRBJ2-7; D unresolved. CDR1 is SGDLS, CDR2 YYNGEE, per germline. This CDR3 has 13 amino acids. V dropped 0 bases and J dropped 2 bases, with 6 bases sitting between them. The CDR3 DNA is TGTGCCAGCAGCGTAGACCCGACCTACGAGCAGTACGTC. This sequence encodes CASSVDPTYEQYV.

This clonotype has a handful of counts. At one end, the junction sequence differs from germline, possibly due to a read error. The chain has TRBV20-1 and TRBJ2-5; D may be TRBD1 (5 bases). The CDR3 runs 17 residues. CDR1 and CDR2 (germline): DFQATT, SNEGSKA (reference sequence). In DNA, the CDR3 is TGCTGTGCTAGAGATAGGGGCACTATTCCTTTTCAAGAGACCCAGTACTTC. Translated, it gives CCARDRGTIPFQETQYF.

This chain joins TRBV12-3 or TRBV12-4 and TRBJ1-5; D gene ambiguous. Trimming removed 6 bases from V and 9 bases from J, with 21 bases in between. The CDR3 consists of 15 residues. CDR3: CASSRLGGTRRPQHF. CDR3 sequence (DNA): TGTGCCAGCAGCCGTCTCGGTGGTACCCGACGGCCCCAGCATTTT.

This clonotype was seen only a few times. The chain uses TRBV7-2 and TRBJ1-1, with TRBD1 identical over 9 bases. The CDR3 is made up of 14 amino acids. The trim removed 5 bases at V and 7 bases at J, leaving 8 bases unmatched. Germline V lookup: CDR1 SGHTA, CDR2 FQGNSA. The CDR3 loop is CASSPTGGISEAFF. CDR3 coding DNA: TGTGCCAGCAGCCCTACAGGGGGCATTAGTGAAGCTTTCTTT.

This clonotype was seen repeatedly, ten times or more. The chain combines TRBV3-1 with TRBJ2-1; TRBD2 agrees at 9 bases. The CDR3 spans 15 residues. V gave up 3 bases and J gave up 7 bases; unmatched junction bases: 7. The germline V gene has CDR1 LGHDT and CDR2 YNNKEL (reference sequence). The CDR3 bases are TGTGCCAGCAGCCAGGGAAGCGGGAGGAGGAATGAGCAGTTCTTC. The encoded protein is CASSQGSGRRNEQFF.

This clonotype was seen just once. This chain links TRBV20-1 with TRBJ2-5; 8 bases map to TRBD1. Unmatched junction bases numbered 21, after V lost 8 bases and J lost 7 bases. The CDR3 is 16 amino acids. Germline V CDR1 and CDR2: DFQATT, SNEGSKA (reference sequence). In DNA form, the CDR3 reads TGCAGTTTTAGTCGACAGGGGCCGGGCTTGAGGGCGACCCAGTACTTC. This sequence encodes CSFSRQGPGLRATQYF.

This clonotype was observed a few times. The chain links TRBV4-3 to TRBJ2-7, with 10 bases lining up with TRBD2. This CDR3 region has 15 residues. After removal of 0 bases from V and 2 bases from J, the junction contained 1 base not matched to a gene. Germline V gene sequence: CDR1 LGHNA, CDR2 YSLEER. The CDR3 sequence: CASSQELAGAYEQYF. CDR3 in DNA: TGCGCCAGCAGCCAAGAGCTAGCGGGAGCCTACGAGCAGTACTTC.

There are a few counts of this clonotype. V gene TRBV10-3 combines with J gene TRBJ1-2, with a tentative D call TRBD1 (5 bases). Germline V gene lookup returns CDR1 ENHRY and CDR2 SYGVKD. The CDR3 is 11 residues long. The germline V and J ends were trimmed by 6 bases and 6 bases, with 8 bases remaining between them. CDR3 residues: CAIRTVDGYTF. DNA for the CDR3: TGTGCCATCAGGACAGTAGATGGCTACACCTTC.

Here the CDR3 reads CASNGGNHNEQFF. The CDR3, as DNA: TGTGCCAGCAACGGGGGGAACCACAATGAGCAGTTCTTC. The chain links TRBV12-3 or TRBV12-4 to TRBJ2-1; 7 bases agree with TRBD2. After removal of 7 bases from V and 5 bases from J, the junction contained 5 bases not matched to a gene. This CDR3 is built from 13 residues.

This clonotype appeared a few times. V and J are TRBV20-1 and TRBJ2-5; D possibly matches TRBD1 or TRBD2 (5 bases each). Germline CDR1 and CDR2: DFQATT and SNEGSKA (reference sequence). The CDR3 has 13 residues. Trimming took off 7 bases at V and 0 bases at J, with 12 bases between the two ends. CDR3 nucleotide sequence: TGCAGTGTACGGGACGGACACCAAGAGACCCAGTACTTC. Encoded protein: CSVRDGHQETQYF.